This T cell receptor (beta chain) appears in the sequencing data of a study of blood T cell repertoires in COVID-19. Study details: Sources were T cells, B-cell-depleted T cells, or PBMCs; the material itself was cDNA or gDNA.

Per the study methods: Reference gene primers were amplified, and this amplification served to estimate nucleated cell counts. Clones were read by immunoSEQ multiplex PCR, and TCRdb kept only the in-frame ones, dropping some. V, J and clone size reflect that table, while D and trimming were determined from the DNA. The data show 150,000 or so clones, roughly 80% seen once. The receptor's source is a woman aged 45-65 years with active or convalescent COVID-19. The sample taken for sequencing was peripheral blood.

Here the CDR3 reads CASSKVGTVSSYEQYF. The CDR3, as DNA: TGTGCCAGCAGCAAAGTTGGGACAGTGAGCTCCTACGAGCAGTACTTC. The V call is TRBV21-1, the J call TRBJ2-7; the D call of TRBD1 is as the table states it, not checked on the DNA. TRBV21-1 is noted as a pseudogene. The CDR3 has 16 amino acids.